This T cell receptor (beta chain) was captured by sequencing in a study of T-cell memory formation after mild COVID-19. MiXCR was run by TCRdb on the 5' RACE reads, yielding one entry per CDR3 protein. The sample has 130,000 to 150,000 distinct CDR3 sequences, around 5.8% seen once. Study findings and constraints: Clones contracting across day 15 to 85 had a balanced CD4/CD8 profile; later expanding clones leaned CD4+.

J gave up 6 bases and V 3 bases, and 12 bases lay outside the gene matches. This CDR3 has 16 amino acids. Germline-derived CDR1 and CDR2 are LNHNV and YYDKDF (reference sequence). Many counts were recorded for this clonotype. The antigen is not known. The TCR was taken from an adult woman who had mild COVID-19 (a few samples of this study predate the infection). Cell type and time point are not known. The gene calls are TRBV15 and TRBJ2-3; the match to TRBD2 covers 7 bases. Sequencing input: PBMCs or a T cell subset sorted from them (not recorded which). CDR3 DNA sequence: TGTGCCACCAGCAGGGGCTCTAGCGGAGTGGGCGATACGCAGTATTTT. Its protein is CATSRGSSGVGDTQYF.